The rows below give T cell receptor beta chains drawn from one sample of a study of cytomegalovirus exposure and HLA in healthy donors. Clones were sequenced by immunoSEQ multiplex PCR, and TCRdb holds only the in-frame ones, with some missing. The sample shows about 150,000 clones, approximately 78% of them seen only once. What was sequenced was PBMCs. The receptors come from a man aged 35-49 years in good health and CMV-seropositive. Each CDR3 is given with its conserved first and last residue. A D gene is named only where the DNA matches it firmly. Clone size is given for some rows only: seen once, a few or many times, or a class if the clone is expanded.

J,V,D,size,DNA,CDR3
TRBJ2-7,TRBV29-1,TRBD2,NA,TGCAGCGTTGAAGATCGGACTAGCGGGACGCGCGAGCAGTACTTC,CSVEDRTSGTREQYF
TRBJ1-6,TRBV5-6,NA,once,TGTGCCAGCAGCTTTTTCTCGGTCGGGGCCTATAATTCACCCCTCCACTTT,CASSFFSVGAYNSPLHF
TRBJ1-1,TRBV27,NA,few,TGTGCCAGCCCCCCGTATTGGGGGGGGGAGGTCACTGAAGCTTTCTTT,CASPPYWGGEVTEAFF
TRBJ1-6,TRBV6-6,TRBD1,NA,TGTGCCAGCAGTTACGCACGGGACAGTCATCCCCTCCACTTT,CASSYARDSHPLHF
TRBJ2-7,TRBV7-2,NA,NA,TGTGCCAGCAGCTTGACAGTTAACGAGCAGTACTTC,CASSLTVNEQYF
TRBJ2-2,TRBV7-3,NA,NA,TGTGCCAGCAGCCGAGAGGGTGACATTACCGGGGAGCTGTTTTTT,CASSREGDITGELFF
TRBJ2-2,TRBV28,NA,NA,TGTGCCAGCAGTTTAAGGACTATCATTTCCGGGGAGCTGTTTTTT,CASSLRTIISGELFF
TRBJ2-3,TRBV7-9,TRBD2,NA,TGTGCCAGCAATATCGAGGGTAGCGGGAGGACAGATACGCAGTATTTT,CASNIEGSGRTDTQYF
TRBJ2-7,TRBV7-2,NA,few,TGTGCCAGCAGCTTAGACACCGGGACAACCTACGAGCAGTACTTC,CASSLDTGTTYEQYF
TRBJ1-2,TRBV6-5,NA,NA,TGTGCCAATGGAGGGACGGACTATGGCTACACCTTC,CANGGTDYGYTF
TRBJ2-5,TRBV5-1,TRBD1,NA,TGCACCAGCAGCGGACACCCCGGGACAGGGGGGGAGACCCAGTACTTC,CTSSGHPGTGGETQYF
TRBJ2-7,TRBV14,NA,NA,TGTGCCAGCAGCCAAGATAGCGTCAGATACTACGAGCAGTACTTC,CASSQDSVRYYEQYF
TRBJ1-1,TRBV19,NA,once,TGTGCCAGTAGTATAGTCCCTGCAGGGATGGCTGAAGCTTTCTTT,CASSIVPAGMAEAFF
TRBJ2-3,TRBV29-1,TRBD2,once,TGCAGCGTTGAGTCTCGGACTAGCGGGAGGGCAAATACGCAGTATTTT,CSVESRTSGRANTQYF
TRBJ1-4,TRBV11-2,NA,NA,TGTGCCAGCAGGGTGGCGGCAAATGAAAAACTGTTTTTT,CASRVAANEKLFF
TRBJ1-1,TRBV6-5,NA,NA,TGTGCCAGCAGTCCCCTTTCCGGGGTGAACACTGAAGCTTTCTTT,CASSPLSGVNTEAFF
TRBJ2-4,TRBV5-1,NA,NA,TGCGCCAGCAGCTTGGGCGGGAATTCCGACATTCAGTACTTC,CASSLGGNSDIQYF
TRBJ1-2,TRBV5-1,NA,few,TGCGCCAGCAGCTTACGAGGGATCACAACTTCTAACTATGGCTACACCTTC,CASSLRGITTSNYGYTF
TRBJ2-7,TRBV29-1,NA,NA,TGCAGCGTTGATCTGGGGGGAACCTACGAGCAGTACTTC,CSVDLGGTYEQYF
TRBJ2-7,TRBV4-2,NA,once,TGTGCCAGCAGCCAAGAAATGATGGGGCACGAGCAGTACTTC,CASSQEMMGHEQYF
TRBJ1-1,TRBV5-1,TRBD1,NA,TGCGCCAGCAGCTTGGCGCTCGGGACAGAGAACACTGAAGCTTTCTTT,CASSLALGTENTEAFF
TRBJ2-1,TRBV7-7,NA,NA,TGTGCCAGCAGCCCGTCCCCAGTTACCAATGAGCAGTTCTTC,CASSPSPVTNEQFF
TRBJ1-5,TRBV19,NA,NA,TGTGCCAGTAGTATAGATGGGGGGGCCTTCAATCAGCCCCAGCATTTT,CASSIDGGAFNQPQHF
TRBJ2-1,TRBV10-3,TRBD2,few,TGTGCCATCAGTGAGTCTTCCGGACTAGCGGGAGAAAGTGAGCAGTTCTTC,CAISESSGLAGESEQFF
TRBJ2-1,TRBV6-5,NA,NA,TGTGCCAGCAGTTACTCGCCCAGCGCTGAGCAGTTCTTC,CASSYSPSAEQFF
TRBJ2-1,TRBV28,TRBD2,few,TGTGCCAGCAGTTTGATGACTAGCGGGAGCATTTCTGAGCAGTTCTTC,CASSLMTSGSISEQFF
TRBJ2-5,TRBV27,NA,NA,TGTGCCAGCAGTTTATCTTACAGGGTCCCCAAGACTCAAGAGACCCAGTACTTC,CASSLSYRVPKTQETQYF
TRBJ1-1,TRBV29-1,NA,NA,TGCAGCACGACAGGAGAAATGAACACTGAAGCTTTCTTT,CSTTGEMNTEAFF
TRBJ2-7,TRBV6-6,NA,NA,TGTGCCAGCAGTTATCCCCCACAATACGAGCAGTACTTC,CASSYPPQYEQYF
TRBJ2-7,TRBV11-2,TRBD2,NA,TGTGCCAGCAGCACTCAGATGCTAGCGGCCTACGAGCAGTACTTC,CASSTQMLAAYEQYF
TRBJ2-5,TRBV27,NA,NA,TGTGCCAGCAGTTTAGGACACCTACAAGAGACCCAGTACTTC,CASSLGHLQETQYF
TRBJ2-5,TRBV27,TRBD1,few,TGTGCCAGCAGTTTCGTTGGACAGGGATTAGGGGAGACCCAGTACTTC,CASSFVGQGLGETQYF
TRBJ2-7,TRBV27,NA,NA,TGTGCCAGCAGTTCGCCAAACAGGGTCCTCTACGAGCAGTACTTC,CASSSPNRVLYEQYF
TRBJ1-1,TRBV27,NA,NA,TGTGCCAGCAGTCTCAATCGAAGGAGTAACACTGAAGCTTTCTTT,CASSLNRRSNTEAFF
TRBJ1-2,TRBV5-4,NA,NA,TGTGCCAGCAGATCCGGGATGACCTATGGCTACACCTTC,CASRSGMTYGYTF
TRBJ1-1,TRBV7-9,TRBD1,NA,TGTGCCAGCAGCTTTTCCGGGACAGGGGGCGCGGGCACTGAAGCTTTCTTT,CASSFSGTGGAGTEAFF
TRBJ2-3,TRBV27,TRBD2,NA,TGTGCCAGCAGAATGAAGCGGGAGAGCACAGATACGCAGTATTTT,CASRMKRESTDTQYF
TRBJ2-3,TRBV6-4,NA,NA,TGTGCCAGCAGTGAAGCAGGGGTGGCAGGTACGCAGTATTTT,CASSEAGVAGTQYF
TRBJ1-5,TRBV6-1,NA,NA,TGTGCCAGCAGCGAACAAGGGGGGGTTGGGAATCAGCCCCAGCATTTT,CASSEQGGVGNQPQHF
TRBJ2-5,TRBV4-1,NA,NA,TGCGCCAGCAGCCGGAGCGTTGTCAGGGGCGTTCAGACCCAGTACTTC,CASSRSVVRGVQTQYF
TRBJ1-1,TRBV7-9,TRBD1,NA,TGTGCCAGCAGCCCGACAGGGTACACTGAAGCTTTCTTT,CASSPTGYTEAFF
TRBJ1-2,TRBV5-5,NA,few,TGTGCCAGCAGCTACGGGACAAACTATGGCTACACCTTC,CASSYGTNYGYTF
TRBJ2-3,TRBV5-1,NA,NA,TGCGCCAGCAGCTTGGGACGGGGCACAGATACGCAGTATTTT,CASSLGRGTDTQYF
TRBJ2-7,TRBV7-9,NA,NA,TGTGCCAGCAGCGTCCCCCAGGGAACCTACGAGCAGTACTTC,CASSVPQGTYEQYF
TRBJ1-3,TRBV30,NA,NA,TGTGCCTGGAGTGATGATTACGGGACTGGAAACACCATATATTTT,CAWSDDYGTGNTIYF
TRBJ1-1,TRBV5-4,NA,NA,TGTGCCAGCAGCACAGCAGGAGGGCACACTGAAGCTTTCTTT,CASSTAGGHTEAFF
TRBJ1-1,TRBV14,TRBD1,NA,TGTGCCAGCGACAGCCCGGGACAGGGCTCCGCTGAAGCTTTCTTT,CASDSPGQGSAEAFF
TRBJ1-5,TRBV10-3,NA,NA,TGTGCCATCAGTGAACCAGGGAATAGTGGCAATCAGCCCCAGCATTTT,CAISEPGNSGNQPQHF
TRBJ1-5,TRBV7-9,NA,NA,TGTGCCAGCAGCCAGCGAGGGAGCAATCAGCCCCAGCATTTT,CASSQRGSNQPQHF
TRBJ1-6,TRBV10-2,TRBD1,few,TGCGCCAGCAGTGGGGGACAGCCACATAATTCACCCCTCCACTTT,CASSGGQPHNSPLHF
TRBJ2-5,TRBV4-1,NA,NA,TGCGCCAGCAGCCAAGTTGGACAACAAGAGACCCAGTACTTC,CASSQVGQQETQYF
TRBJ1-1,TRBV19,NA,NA,TGTGCCAGTATAGATCGACAGACATACGTTAATCAAGCTTTCTTT,CASIDRQTYVNQAFF
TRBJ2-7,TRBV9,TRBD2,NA,TGTGCCAGCAGCGTAGCTGCGGGAGGGCCCTACGAGCAGTACTTC,CASSVAAGGPYEQYF
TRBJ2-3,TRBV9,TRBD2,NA,TGTGCCAGCAGCGTAGCTTTGGCTAGCGGGACCAACACAGATACGCAGTATTTT,CASSVALASGTNTDTQYF
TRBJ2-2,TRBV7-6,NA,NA,TGTGCCAGCAGCTTAGAAATTAAGGAGGCGAACACCGGGGAGCTGTTTTTT,CASSLEIKEANTGELFF